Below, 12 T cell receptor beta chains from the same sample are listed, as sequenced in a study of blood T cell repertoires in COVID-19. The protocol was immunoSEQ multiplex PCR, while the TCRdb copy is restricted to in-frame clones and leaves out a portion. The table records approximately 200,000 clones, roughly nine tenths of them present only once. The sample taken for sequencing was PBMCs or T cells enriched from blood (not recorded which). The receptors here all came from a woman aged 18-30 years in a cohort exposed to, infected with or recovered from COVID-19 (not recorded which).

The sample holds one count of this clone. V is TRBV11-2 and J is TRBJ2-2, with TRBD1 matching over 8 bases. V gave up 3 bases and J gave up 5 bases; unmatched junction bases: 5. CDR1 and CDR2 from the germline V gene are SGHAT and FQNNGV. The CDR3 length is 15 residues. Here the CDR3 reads CASSFAGGRTGELFF. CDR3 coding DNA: TGTGCCAGCAGCTTCGCAGGGGGCAGGACCGGGGAGCTGTTTTTT.

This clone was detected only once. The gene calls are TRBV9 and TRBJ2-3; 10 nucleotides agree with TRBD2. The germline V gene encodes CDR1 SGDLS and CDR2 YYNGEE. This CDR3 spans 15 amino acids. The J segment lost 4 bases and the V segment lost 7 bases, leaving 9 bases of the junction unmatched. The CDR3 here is CASRSGRAGADTQYF. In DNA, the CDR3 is TGTGCCAGCCGGAGCGGGAGGGCGGGTGCAGATACGCAGTATTTT.

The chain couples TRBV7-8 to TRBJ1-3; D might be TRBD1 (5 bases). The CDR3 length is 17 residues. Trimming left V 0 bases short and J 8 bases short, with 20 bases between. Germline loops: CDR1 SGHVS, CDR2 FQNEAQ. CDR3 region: CASSLATMRGGWDTIYF. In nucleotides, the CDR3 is TGTGCCAGCAGCTTAGCGACAATGAGGGGAGGGTGGGACACCATATATTTT.

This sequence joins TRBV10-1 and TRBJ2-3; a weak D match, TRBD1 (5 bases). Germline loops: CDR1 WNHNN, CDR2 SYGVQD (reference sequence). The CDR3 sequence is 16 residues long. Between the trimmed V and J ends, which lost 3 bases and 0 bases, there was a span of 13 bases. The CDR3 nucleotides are TGCGCCAGCAGTGACCCAGGGCAGGATAGCACAGATACGCAGTATTTT. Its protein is CASSDPGQDSTDTQYF.

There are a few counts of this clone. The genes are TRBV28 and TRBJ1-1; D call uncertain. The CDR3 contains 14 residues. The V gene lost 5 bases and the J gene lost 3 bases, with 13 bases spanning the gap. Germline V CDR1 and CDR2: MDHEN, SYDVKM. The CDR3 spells CASSTREVYTEAFF. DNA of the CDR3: TGTGCCAGCAGTACCCGGGAGGTTTACACTGAAGCTTTCTTT.

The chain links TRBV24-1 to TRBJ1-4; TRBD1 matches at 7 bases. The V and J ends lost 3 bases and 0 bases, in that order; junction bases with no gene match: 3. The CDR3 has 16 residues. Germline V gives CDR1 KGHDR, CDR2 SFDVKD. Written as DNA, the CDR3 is TGTGCCACCAGTGATGCCGGGACAGCAACTAATGAAAAACTGTTTTTT. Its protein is CATSDAGTATNEKLFF.

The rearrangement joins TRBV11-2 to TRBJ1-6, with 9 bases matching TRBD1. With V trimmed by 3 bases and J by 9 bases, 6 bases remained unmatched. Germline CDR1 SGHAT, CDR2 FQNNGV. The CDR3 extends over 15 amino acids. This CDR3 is CASSLGPGQGSPLHF. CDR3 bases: TGTGCCAGCAGCTTGGGTCCGGGACAGGGTTCACCCCTCCACTTT.

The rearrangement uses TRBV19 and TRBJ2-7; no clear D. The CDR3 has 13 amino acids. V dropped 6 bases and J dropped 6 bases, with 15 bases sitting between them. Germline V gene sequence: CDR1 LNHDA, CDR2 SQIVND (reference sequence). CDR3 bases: TGTGCCAGTAGCCTTCCACCGAGCCCCGAGCAGTACTTC. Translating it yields CASSLPPSPEQYF.

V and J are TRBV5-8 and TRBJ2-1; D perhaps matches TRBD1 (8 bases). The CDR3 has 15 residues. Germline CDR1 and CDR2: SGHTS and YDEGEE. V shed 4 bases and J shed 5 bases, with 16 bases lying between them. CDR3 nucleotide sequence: TGTGCCAGCAGCCCGGACAGGGAGGGGAACAATGAGCAGTTCTTC. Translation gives CASSPDREGNNEQFF.

CDR3: CASSLTGQGDQPQHF. CDR3 nucleotides: TGTGCCAGCAGTTTAACGGGACAGGGGGATCAGCCCCAGCATTTT. J is TRBJ1-5 and V is TRBV28, with TRBD1 matching 11 bases. From germline, CDR1 is MDHEN and CDR2 SYDVKM. J lost 5 bases, V lost 2 bases, and 2 bases had no gene match. The CDR3 is made up of 15 amino acids.

CDR3 DNA sequence: TGCGCCAGCAGCTTCGCGGGACAGGGAACCGGGGAGCTGTTTTTT. It specifies CASSFAGQGTGELFF. The chain employs TRBV5-1 and TRBJ2-2, with 9 bases that match TRBD1. V was clipped by 2 bases and J by 5 bases; unmatched bases: 4. Per germline, CDR1 SGHRS and CDR2 YFSETQ. The CDR3 length is 15 residues.

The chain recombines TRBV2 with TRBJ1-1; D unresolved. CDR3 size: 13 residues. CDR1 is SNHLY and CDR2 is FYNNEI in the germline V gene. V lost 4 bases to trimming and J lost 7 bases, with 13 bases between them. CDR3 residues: CASSVREEGEAFF. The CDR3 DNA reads TGTGCCAGCAGTGTTAGGGAAGAGGGTGAAGCTTTCTTT.